This T cell receptor beta chain was retrieved from a study of patients and donors after allogeneic stem cell transplantation. TCRdb reprocessed the RT-PCR reads with MiXCR, giving one entry per CDR3 protein. The top ten hold about half of the sample, which has approximately 7,600 distinct CDR3 sequences, roughly 10% seen once. In this sample, this clonotype is medium-sized (0.01 to 0.1%). The CDR3 has 13 amino acids. CDR1 and CDR2 (germline): MGHDK, SYGVNS. V lost 7 bases and J lost 8; bases outside the gene matches: 7. This receptor was identified in a human donor who was either an allogeneic HSCT recipient or a stem cell or donor lymphocyte infusion donor (not recorded which). It is not recorded whose cells these are; they may come from a transplant donor. The sequenced material came from blood, either unsorted or a sorted T cell fraction (not recorded which). The rearrangement links TRBV25-1 to TRBJ1-2, with TRBD1 identical over 10 bases. CDR3 nucleotide sequence: TGTGCCAGCACGGGACAGGGGATCGGCGGCTACACCTTC. Translated, it gives CASTGQGIGGYTF.